Here is one T cell receptor (beta chain) with its context. The data belong to a study of blood T cell repertoires in COVID-19. V was clipped by 3 bases and J by 2 bases; unmatched bases: 9. In germline, CDR1 is SGHAT, CDR2 FQNNGV. CDR3 length: 16 residues. Libraries were prepared by immunoSEQ multiplex PCR; TCRdb keeps only in-frame clonotypes and omits some of them. The sample lists fewer than 400,000 clones, around 87% occurring once. The chain employs TRBV11-2 and TRBJ2-7; 8 positions agree with TRBD1. The TCR was taken from a human donor in a cohort sampled during active COVID-19. Sequencing input: peripheral blood. In nucleotides, the CDR3 is TGTGCCAGCAGCTTCGAAAGGACAGGGAAAACCTACGAGCAGTACTTC. Translated: CASSFERTGKTYEQYF.